This paragraph covers one TCR beta chain sequence. These data come from a study of blood T cells in healthy people across ages. Germline V gene data show CDR1 as DFQATT and CDR2 as SNEGSKA (reference sequence). The CDR3 runs 14 residues. Trimming cost V 0 bases and J 4 bases, with 12 bases left between them. A J-beta primer mix and a sample-barcoded 5' primer were used in a second PCR of roughly 6 to 12 cycles. TCRdb itself ran the 5' RACE reads through MiXCR, one entry per CDR3 protein. The sample consists of around 990,000 distinct CDR3 sequences, less than 25% of them appearing once. These data also featured in a second study, about T cells of mothers and their children. That paper adds: All RNA that had been extracted was used for cDNA synthesis at roughly 1.6 ug per 15 ul.

The V and J genes are TRBV20-1 and TRBJ1-2; D might be TRBD1 (6 bases). Sequenced material: blood. This sequence originates from a girl aged 2-10 years in good health. The CDR3 is CSARETGLGYGYTF. The CDR3 nucleotides read TGCAGTGCTAGAGAAACAGGGCTGGGCTATGGCTACACCTTC.